Sequencing of this T cell receptor (beta chain) was carried out in a study of brain T cells in children with intractable seizures. The study's findings and limits: Patients' HCMV serostatus was unknown; virus specificity rests on CDR3 similarity alone. Clones missing pre-surgery may reflect undersampling of that blood sample. Top 50 brain clonotypes included both public and private clones.

As for this clone: No antigen is known for it.

Surgery cases with the highest brain T cell transcript signatures were chosen for sequencing. The method was immunoSEQ multiplex PCR; TCRdb's version includes in-frame clones alone and lacks a portion of them. The table records over 7,000 clones, 69% of them present only once. This CDR3 region has 16 residues. Looked up from germline, CDR1 is SEHNR and CDR2 is FQNEAQ (reference sequence). Unmatched junction bases numbered 7, after V lost 1 base and J lost 2 bases. This TCR came from a girl aged 2 to 9 with tuberous sclerosis and intractable seizures. Sequences were derived from resected brain tissue, sampled at surgery. The rearrangement uses TRBV7-9 and TRBJ1-2, with 7 nucleotides matching TRBD1. CDR3 residues: CASSLDLDRMNYGYTF. The CDR3 nucleotides are TGTGCCAGCAGCTTAGATTTGGACAGGATGAACTATGGCTACACCTTC. The variable domain in full, with the rest retrieved from reference TRBV7-9 and TRBJ1-2, is DTGVSQNPRHKITKRGQNVTFRCDPISEHNRLYWYRQTLGQGPEFLTYFQNEAQLEKSRLLSDRFSAERPKGSFSTLEIQRTEQGDSAMYLCASSLDLDRMNYGYTFGSGTRLTVV.